The source of this T cell receptor (beta chain) is a study of CD8+CD57+ T cells in acquired aplastic anemia. About the research overall: Across the sorted CD4+ and CD8+ cells, DNA amounts averaged about 3 ug.

Study-wide results and caveats: Patients and controls shared twenty-nine CD8+ CDR3 sequences. Patients and controls were not found to differ significantly in CD8+ Simpson's diversity.

Patients who underwent sequencing had shown CD8+CD57+ cell expansion by flow cytometry. Patients uniformly had severe acquired aplastic anemia. Details on this clonotype: Its antigen is still unknown.

Trimming cost V 7 bases and J 3 bases, with 9 bases left between them. The germline V gene has CDR1 MNHEY and CDR2 SVGEGT. The CDR3 runs 12 residues. Using genomic DNA as the template, TCR beta VDJ and CDR3 profiling was carried out. One entry per CDR3 protein, called by TCRdb with MiXCR from the reads. There are approximately 470,000 distinct CDR3 sequences in the sample; 25% to 40% occur only once, and approximately 0.82% lies in the top ten. This sequence joins TRBV6-2 or TRBV6-3 and TRBJ1-2; D remains unclear. This TCR was recovered from a human donor with aplastic anemia. The sequenced material came from sorted CD4+, CD8+, or CD8+CD57+ T cells (not recorded which) from PBMCs. For the CDR3, the DNA is TGTGCCAGCAAGGATCTCCACTATGGCTACACCTTC. It translates to CASKDLHYGYTF.